The 31 T cell receptor beta chains below all came from one sample that was sequenced in a study of blood T cell repertoires in COVID-19. The data were produced by immunoSEQ multiplex PCR, yet TCRdb's version contains in-frame clones alone and is incomplete. Counted here are a few hundred thousand clones, approximately 90% occurring once; the ten biggest clones make up roughly 1.4%. The sample comprised PBMCs or T cells enriched from blood (not recorded which). These receptors were taken from a woman aged 18-29 years who had been exposed to COVID-19.

The gene calls are TRBV20-1 and TRBJ1-1; a weak D match, TRBD1 (5 bases). Germline V gives CDR1 DFQATT, CDR2 SNEGSKA (reference sequence). Trimming took off 3 bases at V and 7 bases at J, with 12 bases between the two ends. The CDR3 covers 12 residues. The CDR3 is CSASVQGYEAFF. For the CDR3, the DNA is TGCAGTGCTAGTGTTCAGGGCTATGAAGCTTTCTTT.

This clone was detected only once. V and J are TRBV28 and TRBJ2-3; 12 nucleotides agree with TRBD2. CDR1 MDHEN and CDR2 SYDVKM come from the germline V gene. The CDR3 extends over 14 amino acids. V shed 2 bases, J shed 11 bases, and the junction held 5 bases outside the gene matches. The CDR3 protein is CASSLRLAGAGQYF. CDR3 nucleotide sequence: TGTGCCAGCAGTTTAAGACTAGCGGGGGCAGGGCAGTATTTT.

The count of this clone is one. The chain couples TRBV27 to TRBJ1-2, with TRBD1 matching 12 bases. Germline V gene lookup returns CDR1 MNHEY and CDR2 SMNVEV (reference sequence). The CDR3 contains 15 residues. The ends lost 5 bases at V and 6 bases at J; junction bases unmatched: 7. The CDR3, as DNA: TGTGCCAGCAGTCGCCGGGACAGGGGGCTTAATGGCTACACCTTC. This translates into CASSRRDRGLNGYTF.

The chain carries TRBV6-6 and TRBJ2-1, with D possibly TRBD2 on 6 matching bases. This CDR3 is 12 amino acids long. CDR1 and CDR2 from the germline V gene are MNHNY and SVGAGI (reference sequence). V was shortened by 6 bases and J by 8 bases, with 11 bases between the two germline ends. CDR3 region: CASRALADEQFF. In nucleotides, the CDR3 is TGTGCCAGCAGGGCACTAGCCGATGAGCAGTTCTTC.

The chain joins TRBV9 to TRBJ2-7; D possibly corresponds to TRBD2 (6 bases). The CDR3 covers 16 residues. Per the germline V gene, CDR1 is SGDLS and CDR2 is YYNGEE. V lost 0 bases and J lost 0, with 13 bases in between. CDR3 loop: CASSVAGVAGSYEQYF. The CDR3 DNA follows: TGTGCCAGCAGCGTAGCGGGGGTAGCAGGCTCCTACGAGCAGTACTTC. Combining the CDR3 with reference TRBV9 and TRBJ2-7 gives the whole variable domain DSGVTQTPKHLITATGQRVTLRCSPRSGDLSVYWYQQSLDQGLQFLIQYYNGEERAKGNILERFSAQQFPDLHSELNLSSLELGDSALYFCASSVAGVAGSYEQYFGPGTRLTVT.

The chain joins TRBV19 to TRBJ2-3; 11 nucleotides align to TRBD2. The CDR3 runs 17 residues. J gave up 0 bases and V 2 bases, and 4 bases lay outside the gene matches. Germline V gene data show CDR1 as LNHDA and CDR2 as SQIVND (reference sequence). The CDR3 nucleotides are TGTGCCAGTAGTATAAGGGGGACTAGCGGAAGCACAGATACGCAGTATTTT. The encoded protein is CASSIRGTSGSTDTQYF.

This chain connects TRBV2 to TRBJ2-4; 10 nucleotides line up with TRBD2. The V and J ends lost 8 bases and 7 bases, in that order; junction bases with no gene match: 8. This CDR3 is 14 amino acids long. Germline CDR1 reads SNHLY; CDR2 reads FYNNEI. CDR3 coding DNA: TGTGCCAGCCAAAATCTAGCGGGAGAGAACATTCAGTACTTC. Translation: CASQNLAGENIQYF.

This clone occurred once. This chain uses TRBV28 with TRBJ2-4, with 9 bases that match TRBD1. The J segment lost 12 bases and the V segment lost 3 bases, leaving 12 bases of the junction unmatched. The germline gives CDR1 MDHEN, CDR2 SYDVKM. There are 15 residues in the CDR3. The CDR3 DNA is TGTGCCAGCAGTTTGGAACAGGGGGCCTTGTTGAATCAGTACTTC. Translation: CASSLEQGALLNQYF.

The rearrangement uses TRBV20-1 and TRBJ2-3, with D unresolved. The CDR3 extends over 11 amino acids. Germline loops: CDR1 DFQATT, CDR2 SNEGSKA (reference sequence). CDR3 region: CSGVLGDTQYF. The CDR3 nucleotides are TGCAGCGGAGTCTTAGGAGACACGCAGTATTTT.

This chain joins TRBV30 and TRBJ1-2; D might be TRBD1 (6 bases). The V gene lost 1 base and the J gene lost 4 bases, with 10 bases spanning the gap. Germline V gene sequence: CDR1 GTSNPN, CDR2 SVGIG (reference sequence). The CDR3 is 13 amino acids. The CDR3 DNA reads TGTGCCTGGAGTGCTGGGGGCCTCTATGGCTACACCTTC. Translation: CAWSAGGLYGYTF.

The chain couples TRBV5-1 to TRBJ2-7, with TRBD1 identical over 8 bases. V was pared by 4 bases and J by 4 bases, with 7 bases of the junction left unmatched. The CDR3 contains 14 residues. Germline CDR1 and CDR2: SGHRS and YFSETQ. DNA of the CDR3: TGCGCCAGCAGCCTGGACAGGGTAGTGTACGAGCAGTACTTC. This sequence encodes CASSLDRVVYEQYF.

The CDR3 is CASSLSSRGEQFF. CDR3 sequence (DNA): TGTGCCAGCAGCTTATCCTCCAGGGGTGAGCAGTTCTTC. The rearrangement uses TRBV7-9 and TRBJ2-1; maybe TRBD1 (6 bases). The CDR3 extends over 13 amino acids. Per germline, CDR1 SEHNR and CDR2 FQNEAQ (reference sequence). Trimming removed 2 bases at V and 9 bases at J, with 11 bases between.

The V call is TRBV6-5, the J call TRBJ2-7, with 11 bases that match TRBD1. Germline V gene lookup returns CDR1 MNHEY and CDR2 SVGAGI. The CDR3 is 15 amino acids. The junction had 2 bases not matched to a gene; V was cut back by 2 bases and J by 2 bases. CDR3 amino acids: CASSYGQGATYEQYF. The DNA for the CDR3 is TGTGCCAGCAGTTACGGACAGGGGGCCACCTACGAGCAGTACTTC.

The rearrangement uses TRBV6-5 and TRBJ2-1; a weak D match, TRBD1 (6 bases). Looked up from germline, CDR1 is MNHEY and CDR2 is SVGAGI. Trimming removed 2 bases from V and 4 bases from J, with 12 bases in between. This CDR3 has 15 amino acids. In nucleotides, the CDR3 is TGTGCCAGCAGTTACCGCGGACAGAGATACAATGAGCAGTTCTTC. Amino acids: CASSYRGQRYNEQFF.

The rearrangement links TRBV9 to TRBJ1-5; D unclear. This CDR3 spans 14 amino acids. Germline V gene data show CDR1 as SGDLS and CDR2 as YYNGEE. With 3 bases removed from V and 4 bases from J, the gap between germline ends came to 11 bases. CDR3 residues: CASSGGGPNQPQHF. In DNA form, the CDR3 reads TGTGCCAGCAGCGGTGGAGGGCCTAATCAGCCCCAGCATTTT. Based on the CDR3 plus reference TRBV9 and TRBJ1-5, the full variable domain is DSGVTQTPKHLITATGQRVTLRCSPRSGDLSVYWYQQSLDQGLQFLIQYYNGEERAKGNILERFSAQQFPDLHSELNLSSLELGDSALYFCASSGGGPNQPQHFGDGTRLSIL.

This sequence joins TRBV20-1 and TRBJ2-3; no clear D. Trimming removed 4 bases at V and 5 bases at J, with 7 bases between. Germline values: CDR1 DFQATT, CDR2 SNEGSKA (reference sequence). This CDR3 spans 11 amino acids. CDR3 DNA sequence: TGCAGTGCTATGTTAAAAGATACGCAGTATTTT. Amino acids: CSAMLKDTQYF.

J is TRBJ2-1 and V is TRBV19, with 10 bases identical to TRBD1. There are 15 residues in the CDR3. In germline, CDR1 is LNHDA, CDR2 SQIVND (reference sequence). Trimming removed 5 bases from V and 0 bases from J; junction bases left unmatched: 1. The CDR3 sequence is CASSRDRGSYNEQFF. As DNA, the CDR3 is TGTGCCAGTAGTCGGGACAGGGGCTCCTACAATGAGCAGTTCTTC. The variable domain in full, with the rest retrieved from reference TRBV19 and TRBJ2-1, is DGGITQSPKYLFRKEGQNVTLSCEQNLNHDAMYWYRQDPGQGLRLIYYSQIVNDFQKGDIAEGYSVSREKKESFPLTVTSAQKNPTAFYLCASSRDRGSYNEQFFGPGTRLTVL.

The chain joins TRBV7-6 to TRBJ2-3; D gene ambiguous. The CDR3 sequence is 13 residues long. V lost 5 bases, J lost 4 bases, and 10 bases lay in between. Germline loops: CDR1 SGHVS, CDR2 FNYEAQ. The CDR3 sequence is CASSIRASDTQYF. CDR3 in DNA: TGTGCCAGCAGCATCAGAGCGTCAGATACGCAGTATTTT. The complete variable domain, with remaining parts taken from reference TRBV7-6 and TRBJ2-3, reads GAGVSQSPRYKVTKRGQDVALRCDPISGHVSLYWYRQALGQGPEFLTYFNYEAQQDKSGLPNDRFSAERPEGSISTLTIQRTEQRDSAMYRCASSIRASDTQYFGPGTRLTVL.

This rearrangement joins TRBV30 to TRBJ1-1; D gene uncertain. This CDR3 is 13 amino acids long. The ends were cut back, 4 bases at V and 1 base at J, with 10 bases in the middle. The V gene's germline CDR1 is GTSNPN and CDR2 SVGIG (reference sequence). CDR3 sequence: CAWKEVPNTEAFF. The CDR3 DNA sequence: TGTGCCTGGAAGGAGGTTCCGAACACTGAAGCTTTCTTT.

This clone is a singleton in its sample. V usage is TRBV14 and J usage is TRBJ2-5; D remains unclear. Germline CDR1 reads SGHDN; CDR2 reads FVKESK. CDR3 length: 13 residues. Deletions cut 1 base from V and 5 bases from J, with 8 bases between. CDR3 sequence: CASSQGVVETQYF. The DNA of the CDR3 is TGTGCCAGCAGCCAAGGCGTAGTGGAGACCCAGTACTTC.

The chain couples TRBV5-8 to TRBJ2-7, with 7 bases aligning to TRBD2. Germline CDR1 is SGHTS and CDR2 is YDEGEE. The CDR3 runs 15 residues. With 0 bases clipped from V and 3 bases from J, the junction kept 6 bases outside the gene matches. The CDR3 sequence is CASSLVGGSSYEQYF. CDR3 DNA: TGTGCCAGCAGCTTGGTCGGCGGGAGTAGCTACGAGCAGTACTTC.

The chain has TRBV11-2 and TRBJ2-7; possible D gene TRBD2, 5 bases. The CDR3 totals 17 residues. Per the germline V gene, CDR1 is SGHAT and CDR2 is FQNNGV. V lost 2 bases, J lost 0 bases, and 17 bases lay in between. CDR3 residues: CASSLREGGLSSYEQYF. The CDR3 nucleotides are TGTGCCAGCAGCTTACGGGAAGGAGGACTCAGCTCCTACGAGCAGTACTTC.

This sequence joins TRBV9 and TRBJ2-1; D may be TRBD2 (6 bases). Looked up from germline, CDR1 is SGDLS and CDR2 is YYNGEE. The CDR3 length is 15 residues. V lost 0 bases, J lost 6 bases, and 13 bases lay in between. CDR3 amino acids: CASSVGLGGSNEQFF. The CDR3 DNA follows: TGTGCCAGCAGCGTAGGACTAGGAGGGTCCAATGAGCAGTTCTTC.

The CDR3 coding sequence is TGTGCCAGCAGCCAAGGACTAGCGACTTACGAGCAGTACTTC. Amino acid sequence: CASSQGLATYEQYF. The V gene is TRBV3-1 (or the pseudogene TRBV3-2), the J gene TRBJ2-7; 8 bases agree with TRBD2. Germline V gene lookup returns CDR1 LGHDT and CDR2 YNNKEL (reference sequence). The V segment lost 1 base and the J segment 4 bases; nucleotides outside the gene matches: 3. The CDR3 length is 14 residues.

This chain joins TRBV30 and TRBJ2-5, with 7 bases lining up with TRBD1. V shed 8 bases and J 1 base; nucleotides not matched to a gene: 7. The CDR3 spans 13 residues. Germline V lookup: CDR1 GTSNPN, CDR2 SVGIG (reference sequence). CDR3 sequence reads: CASGQVFQETQYF. In DNA, the CDR3 is TGTGCCAGCGGACAGGTCTTCCAAGAGACCCAGTACTTC.

V gene TRBV30 combines with J gene TRBJ2-3; D not certain. V was shortened by 5 bases and J by 0 bases, with 6 bases between the two germline ends. Germline assignment: CDR1 GTSNPN and CDR2 SVGIG (reference sequence). The length of the CDR3 is 12 residues. Here the CDR3 reads CAWSASTDTQYF. CDR3 bases: TGTGCCTGGTCCGCGAGCACAGATACGCAGTATTTT.

The CDR3 DNA sequence: TGCAGCGTTGAACCGAGCACTTGGACAGGTGGATCAACTAATGAAAAACTGTTTTTT. Translated, it gives CSVEPSTWTGGSTNEKLFF. The V and J genes are TRBV29-1 and TRBJ1-4; 7 nucleotides agree with TRBD1. CDR3 length: 19 amino acids. V shed 2 bases and J 0 bases; nucleotides not matched to a gene: 15. The V gene's germline CDR1 is SQVTM and CDR2 ANQGSEA.

The chain joins TRBV19 to TRBJ1-6; 10 bases are a match to TRBD1. The CDR3 spans 14 residues. Unmatched junction bases numbered 5, after V lost 6 bases and J lost 9 bases. The germline V gene has CDR1 LNHDA and CDR2 SQIVND (reference sequence). CDR3 amino acids: CASSSGDRGSPLHF. The CDR3 nucleotides are TGTGCCAGTAGCTCCGGGGACAGGGGTTCACCCCTCCACTTT.

The genes are TRBV20-1 and TRBJ1-2, with 10 nucleotides matching TRBD1. The CDR3 covers 11 residues. CDR1 and CDR2 from the germline V gene are DFQATT and SNEGSKA (reference sequence). The V and J ends lost 3 bases and 8 bases, in that order; junction bases with no gene match: 0. The CDR3 region has the DNA TGCAGTGCTAGGACAGGGGGCGGCTACACCTTC. Translation gives CSARTGGGYTF.

V is TRBV28 and J is TRBJ2-2; D remains ambiguous. This CDR3 has 12 residues. The germline V gene encodes CDR1 MDHEN and CDR2 SYDVKM. The V end lost 5 bases, the J end lost 8 bases, and 9 bases lay between the germline ends. CDR3 residues: CASSLVTGELFF. DNA of the CDR3: TGTGCCAGCAGTCTAGTGACGGGGGAGCTGTTTTTT.

CDR3 protein: CASSQEWGQGPHEQFF. Here the CDR3 DNA reads TGCGCCAGCAGCCAAGAATGGGGGCAGGGACCCCATGAGCAGTTCTTC. The chain carries TRBV4-3 and TRBJ2-1, with D tentatively TRBD1 (6 bases). The germline CDR1 and CDR2 sequences are LGHNA and YSLEER. V lost 0 bases to trimming and J lost 8 bases, with 17 bases between them. This CDR3 is 16 amino acids long.